This TCR beta chain was sequenced during a study of regulatory T cells in long-lasting Graves disease. In the case of this clonotype: The antigen is unknown.

According to the study, TCR beta libraries were built with iRepertoire HTBI primers and CDR3-region Arm-PCR. TCRdb reanalysed the multiplex PCR reads using MiXCR and keeps one entry per CDR3 protein. The data contain hundreds of thousands of distinct CDR3 sequences, less than 15% of them seen just once; the ten biggest clones take up roughly 9.7%. Indicated time point: newly diagnosed GD, antithyroid drugs for less than 3 months. Following extraction of RNA from PBMCs, that RNA was used to make the TCR library. The peripheral blood volume drawn was 8 to 9.5 milliliters, and it was collected into EDTA tubes. Germline lookup yields CDR1 SGHVS and CDR2 FQNEAQ. The germline V and J ends were trimmed by 5 bases and 8 bases, with 19 bases remaining between them. CDR3 size: 15 residues. Points from the study as a whole: Segments TRBV28, TRBJ1-2 and TRBJ2-5 showed preferential usage in persistent disease. Compared with new cases, persistent Graves' patients showed reduced TCR diversity.

These data were also filed under a second study, of T cells in Graves' hyperthyroidism and ophthalmopathy. Per that paper: The HTBI primer set served for first-round RT-PCR of the TCR CDR3.

The sequence was obtained from a man aged 30-40 years with Graves disease. This chain connects TRBV7-8 to TRBJ2-1; tentative D call: TRBD2 (6 bases). Specimen: peripheral blood mononuclear cells (PBMCs), collected at new diagnosis, from a patient treated with antithyroid drugs. This chain's CDR3 is CASSRPLGSSYEQFF. The DNA for the CDR3 is TGTGCCAGCAGCCGCCCTCTCGGGAGCTCGTATGAGCAGTTCTTC.